The TCR beta chain under discussion was sequenced for a study of cytomegalovirus exposure and HLA in healthy donors. The PCR ran on 60 Vbeta and 13 Jbeta primers. The method was immunoSEQ multiplex PCR; TCRdb's version includes in-frame clones alone and lacks a portion of them. The sample totals some 180,000 clones; its top ten clones hold about 6%. Germline values: CDR1 ENHRY, CDR2 SYGVKD. The CDR3 spans 16 residues. The V segment lost 6 bases and the J segment 0 bases; nucleotides outside the gene matches: 7. What was sequenced was PBMCs. This sequence joins TRBV10-3 and TRBJ2-2; TRBD2 matches at 7 bases. The origin of this receptor is a man aged 25-45 years in good health and CMV-seronegative. CDR3 bases: TGTGCCATCAGCACCGGGACTACCCCGAACACCGGGGAGCTGTTTTTT. It encodes CAISTGTTPNTGELFF.